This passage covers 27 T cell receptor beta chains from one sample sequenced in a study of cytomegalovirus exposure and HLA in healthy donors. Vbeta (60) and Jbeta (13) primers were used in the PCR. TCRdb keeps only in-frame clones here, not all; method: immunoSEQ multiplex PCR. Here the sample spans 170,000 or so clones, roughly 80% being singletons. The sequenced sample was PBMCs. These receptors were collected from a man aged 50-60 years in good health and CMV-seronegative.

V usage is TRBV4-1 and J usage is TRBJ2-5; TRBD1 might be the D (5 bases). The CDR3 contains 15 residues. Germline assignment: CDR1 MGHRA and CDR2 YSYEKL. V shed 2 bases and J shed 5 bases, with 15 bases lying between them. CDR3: CASSQPPPGSETQYF. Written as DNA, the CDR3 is TGCGCCAGCAGCCAACCGCCCCCAGGGTCCGAGACCCAGTACTTC.

The CDR3 sequence is CASSPRVSSSTDTQYF. CDR3 DNA sequence: TGTGCCAGCAGTCCCCGGGTTAGTTCTAGCACAGATACGCAGTATTTT. V usage is TRBV25-1 and J usage is TRBJ2-3; D not resolved. This CDR3 is built from 16 residues. V lost 5 bases and J lost 0, with 15 bases in between. Looked up from germline, CDR1 is MGHDK and CDR2 is SYGVNS.

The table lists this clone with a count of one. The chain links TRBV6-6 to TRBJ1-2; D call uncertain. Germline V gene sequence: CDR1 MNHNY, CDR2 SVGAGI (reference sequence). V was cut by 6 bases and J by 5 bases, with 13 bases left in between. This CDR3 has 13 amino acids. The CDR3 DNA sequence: TGTGCCAGCAGCTCCGGACTGCTTTATGGCTACACCTTC. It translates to CASSSGLLYGYTF.

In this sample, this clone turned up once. The CDR3 loop is CASSPQGQVNYEQYF. CDR3 nucleotide sequence: TGTGCCAGCAGCCCCCAAGGACAGGTAAACTACGAGCAGTACTTC. The V gene is TRBV7-2, the J gene TRBJ2-5; 7 nucleotides align to TRBD1. The J call may be incorrect, as the DNA end agrees better with TRBJ2-7. Per germline, CDR1 SGHTA and CDR2 FQGNSA. This CDR3 has 15 residues.

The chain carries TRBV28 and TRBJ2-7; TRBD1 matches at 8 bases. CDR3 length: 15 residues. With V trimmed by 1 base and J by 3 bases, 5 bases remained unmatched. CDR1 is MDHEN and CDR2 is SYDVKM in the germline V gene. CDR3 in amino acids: CASSLFGQGFYEQYF. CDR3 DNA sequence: TGTGCCAGCAGTTTATTCGGACAGGGATTCTACGAGCAGTACTTC.

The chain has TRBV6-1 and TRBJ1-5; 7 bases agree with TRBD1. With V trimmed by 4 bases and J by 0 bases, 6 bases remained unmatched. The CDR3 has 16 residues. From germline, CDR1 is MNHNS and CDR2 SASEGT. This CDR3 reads CASSAGTANSNQPQHF. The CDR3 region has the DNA TGTGCCAGCAGTGCTGGGACAGCTAATAGCAATCAGCCCCAGCATTTT.

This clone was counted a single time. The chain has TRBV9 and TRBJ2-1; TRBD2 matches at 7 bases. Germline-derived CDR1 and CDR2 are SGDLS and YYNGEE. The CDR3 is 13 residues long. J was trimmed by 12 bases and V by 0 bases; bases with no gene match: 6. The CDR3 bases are TGTGCCAGCAGCGTAGGCCCCCCGGGGGGGCAGTTCTTC. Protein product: CASSVGPPGGQFF. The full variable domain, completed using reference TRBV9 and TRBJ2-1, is DSGVTQTPKHLITATGQRVTLRCSPRSGDLSVYWYQQSLDQGLQFLIQYYNGEERAKGNILERFSAQQFPDLHSELNLSSLELGDSALYFCASSVGPPGGQFFGPGTRLTVL.

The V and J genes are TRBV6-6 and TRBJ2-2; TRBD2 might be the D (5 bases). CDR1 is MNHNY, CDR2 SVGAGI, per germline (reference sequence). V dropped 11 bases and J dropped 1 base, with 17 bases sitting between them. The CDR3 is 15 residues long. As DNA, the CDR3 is TGTGCCCTACGGGGAAGGACCGAGAACACCGGGGAGCTGTTTTTT. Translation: CALRGRTENTGELFF.

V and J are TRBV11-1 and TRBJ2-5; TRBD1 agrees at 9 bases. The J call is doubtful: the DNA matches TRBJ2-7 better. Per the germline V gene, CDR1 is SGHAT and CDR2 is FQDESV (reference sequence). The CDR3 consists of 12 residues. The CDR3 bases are TGTGCCAGCGGGGACAGGGTTCACGAGCAGTACTTC. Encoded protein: CASGDRVHEQYF.

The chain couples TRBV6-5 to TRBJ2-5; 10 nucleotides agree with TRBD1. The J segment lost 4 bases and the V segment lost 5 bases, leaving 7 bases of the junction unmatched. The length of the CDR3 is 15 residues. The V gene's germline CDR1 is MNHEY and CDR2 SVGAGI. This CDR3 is CASSPGTGDRETQYF. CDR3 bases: TGTGCCAGCAGTCCCGGGACAGGGGACCGAGAGACCCAGTACTTC.

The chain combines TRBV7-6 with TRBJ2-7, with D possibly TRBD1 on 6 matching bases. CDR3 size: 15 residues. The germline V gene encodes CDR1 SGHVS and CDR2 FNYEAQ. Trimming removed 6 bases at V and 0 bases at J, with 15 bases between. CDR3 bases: TGTGCCAGCAGTCCTGCGCAGGGGACCTCCTACGAGCAGTACTTC. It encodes CASSPAQGTSYEQYF.

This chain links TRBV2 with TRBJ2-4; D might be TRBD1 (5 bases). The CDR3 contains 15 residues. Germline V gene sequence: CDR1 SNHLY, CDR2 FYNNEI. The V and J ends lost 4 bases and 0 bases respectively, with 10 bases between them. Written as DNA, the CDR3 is TGTGCCAGCAGTGCCCTGACAGTAGCCAAAAACATTCAGTACTTC. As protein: CASSALTVAKNIQYF.

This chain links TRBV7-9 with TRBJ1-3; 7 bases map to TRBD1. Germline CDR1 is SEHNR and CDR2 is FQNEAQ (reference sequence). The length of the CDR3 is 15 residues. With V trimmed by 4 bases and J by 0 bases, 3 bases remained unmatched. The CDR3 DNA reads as TGTGCCAGCAGCTACGGACAGGTCTCTGGAAACACCATATATTTT. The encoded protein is CASSYGQVSGNTIYF.

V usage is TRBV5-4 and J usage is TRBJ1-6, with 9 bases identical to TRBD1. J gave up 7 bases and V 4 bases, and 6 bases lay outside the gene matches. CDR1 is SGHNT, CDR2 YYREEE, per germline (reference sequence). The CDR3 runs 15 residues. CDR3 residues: CASSQRTGDNSPLHF. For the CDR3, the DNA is TGTGCCAGCAGCCAACGGACAGGGGACAATTCACCCCTCCACTTT.

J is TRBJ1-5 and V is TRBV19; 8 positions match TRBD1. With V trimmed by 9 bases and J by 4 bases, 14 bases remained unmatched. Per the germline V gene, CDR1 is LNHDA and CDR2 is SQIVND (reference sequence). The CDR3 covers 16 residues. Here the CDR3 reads CASTYLGQGRNQPQHF. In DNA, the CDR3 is TGTGCCAGCACCTATCTAGGACAGGGTCGGAATCAGCCCCAGCATTTT.

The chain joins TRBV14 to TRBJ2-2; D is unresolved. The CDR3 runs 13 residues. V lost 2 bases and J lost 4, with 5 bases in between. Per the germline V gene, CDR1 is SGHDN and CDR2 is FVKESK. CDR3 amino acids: CASSQLATGELFF. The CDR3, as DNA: TGTGCCAGCAGCCAACTGGCCACCGGGGAGCTGTTTTTT.

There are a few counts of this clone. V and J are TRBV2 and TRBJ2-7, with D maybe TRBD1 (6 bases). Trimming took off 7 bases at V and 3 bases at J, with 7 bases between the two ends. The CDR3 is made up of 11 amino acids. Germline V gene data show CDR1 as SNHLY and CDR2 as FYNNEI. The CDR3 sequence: CASTRGYEQYF. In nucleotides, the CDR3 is TGTGCCAGCACCAGGGGCTACGAGCAGTACTTC.

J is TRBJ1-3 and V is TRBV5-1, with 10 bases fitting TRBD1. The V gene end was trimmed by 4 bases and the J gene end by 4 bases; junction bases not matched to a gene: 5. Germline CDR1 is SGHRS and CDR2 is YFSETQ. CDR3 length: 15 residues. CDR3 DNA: TGCGCCAGCAGCCGACAGGGGGCGACGGGAAACACCATATATTTT. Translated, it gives CASSRQGATGNTIYF.

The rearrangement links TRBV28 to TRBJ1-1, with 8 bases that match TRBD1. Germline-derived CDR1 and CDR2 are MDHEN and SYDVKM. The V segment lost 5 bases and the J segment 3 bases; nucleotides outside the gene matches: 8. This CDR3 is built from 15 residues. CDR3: CASSDRTGRDTEAFF. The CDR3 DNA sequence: TGTGCCAGCAGTGACCGGACAGGGAGGGACACTGAAGCTTTCTTT. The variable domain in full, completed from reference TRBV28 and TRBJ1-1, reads DVKVTQSSRYLVKRTGEKVFLECVQDMDHENMFWYRQDPGLGLRLIYFSYDVKMKEKGDIPEGYSVSREKKERFSLILESASTNQTSMYLCASSDRTGRDTEAFFGQGTRLTVV.

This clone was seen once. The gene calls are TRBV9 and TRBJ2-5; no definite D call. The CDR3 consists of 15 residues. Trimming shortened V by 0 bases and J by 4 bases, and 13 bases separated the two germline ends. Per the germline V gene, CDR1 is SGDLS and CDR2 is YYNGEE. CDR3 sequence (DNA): TGTGCCAGCAGCGTAGCGTACCTAGTTGGAGAGACCCAGTACTTC. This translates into CASSVAYLVGETQYF.

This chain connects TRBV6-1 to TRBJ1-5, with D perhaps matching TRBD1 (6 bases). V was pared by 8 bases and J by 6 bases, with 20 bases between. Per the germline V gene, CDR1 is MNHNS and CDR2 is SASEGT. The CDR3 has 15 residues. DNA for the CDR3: TGTGCCAGCTCCGCCTTCCGGGACATGGGTCAGCCCCAGCATTTT. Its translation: CASSAFRDMGQPQHF.

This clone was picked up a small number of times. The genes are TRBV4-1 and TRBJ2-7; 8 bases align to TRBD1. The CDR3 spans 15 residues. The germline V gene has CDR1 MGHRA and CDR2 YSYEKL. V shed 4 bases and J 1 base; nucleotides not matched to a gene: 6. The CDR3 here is CASSRAGQASYEQYF. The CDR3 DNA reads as TGCGCCAGCAGCCGGGCGGGACAGGCGTCCTACGAGCAGTACTTC.

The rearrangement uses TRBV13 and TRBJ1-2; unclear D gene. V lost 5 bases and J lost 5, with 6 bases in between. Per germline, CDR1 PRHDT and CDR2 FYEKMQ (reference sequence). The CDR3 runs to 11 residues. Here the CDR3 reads CASSLQYGYTF. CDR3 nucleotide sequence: TGTGCCAGCAGCCTCCAGTATGGCTACACCTTC. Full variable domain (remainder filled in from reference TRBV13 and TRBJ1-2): AAGVIQSPRHLIKEKRETATLKCYPIPRHDTVYWYQQGPGQDPQFLISFYEKMQSDKGSIPDRFSAQQFSDYHSELNMSSLELGDSALYFCASSLQYGYTFGSGTRLTVV.

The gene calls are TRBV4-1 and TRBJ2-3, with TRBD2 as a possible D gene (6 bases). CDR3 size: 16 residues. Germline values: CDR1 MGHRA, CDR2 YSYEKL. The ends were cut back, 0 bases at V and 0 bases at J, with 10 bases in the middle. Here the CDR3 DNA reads TGCGCCAGCAGCCAAGATCGGGGGATAAGCACAGATACGCAGTATTTT. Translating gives CASSQDRGISTDTQYF.

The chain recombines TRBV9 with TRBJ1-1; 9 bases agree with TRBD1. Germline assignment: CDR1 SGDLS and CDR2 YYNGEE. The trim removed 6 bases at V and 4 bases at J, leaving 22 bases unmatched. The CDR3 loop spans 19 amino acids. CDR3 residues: CASTRVAPGQGISCTEAFF. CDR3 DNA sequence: TGTGCCAGCACACGGGTGGCCCCGGGACAGGGCATCTCGTGCACTGAAGCTTTCTTT. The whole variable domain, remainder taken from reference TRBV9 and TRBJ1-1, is DSGVTQTPKHLITATGQRVTLRCSPRSGDLSVYWYQQSLDQGLQFLIQYYNGEERAKGNILERFSAQQFPDLHSELNLSSLELGDSALYFCASTRVAPGQGISCTEAFFGQGTRLTVV.

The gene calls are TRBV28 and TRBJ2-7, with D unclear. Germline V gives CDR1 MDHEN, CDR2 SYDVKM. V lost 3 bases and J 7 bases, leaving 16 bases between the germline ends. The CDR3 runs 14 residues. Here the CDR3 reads CASSLTAVPREQYF. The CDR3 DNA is TGTGCCAGCAGTTTGACCGCAGTCCCGAGGGAGCAGTACTTC.

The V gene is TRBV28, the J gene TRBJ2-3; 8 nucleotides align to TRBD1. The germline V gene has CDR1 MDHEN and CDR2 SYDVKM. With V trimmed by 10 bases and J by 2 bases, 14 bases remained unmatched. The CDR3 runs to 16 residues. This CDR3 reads CATGRTGKPTTDTQYF. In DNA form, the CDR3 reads TGTGCCACTGGCCGGACAGGGAAGCCTACCACAGATACGCAGTATTTT. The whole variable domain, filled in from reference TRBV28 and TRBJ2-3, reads DVKVTQSSRYLVKRTGEKVFLECVQDMDHENMFWYRQDPGLGLRLIYFSYDVKMKEKGDIPEGYSVSREKKERFSLILESASTNQTSMYLCATGRTGKPTTDTQYFGPGTRLTVL.